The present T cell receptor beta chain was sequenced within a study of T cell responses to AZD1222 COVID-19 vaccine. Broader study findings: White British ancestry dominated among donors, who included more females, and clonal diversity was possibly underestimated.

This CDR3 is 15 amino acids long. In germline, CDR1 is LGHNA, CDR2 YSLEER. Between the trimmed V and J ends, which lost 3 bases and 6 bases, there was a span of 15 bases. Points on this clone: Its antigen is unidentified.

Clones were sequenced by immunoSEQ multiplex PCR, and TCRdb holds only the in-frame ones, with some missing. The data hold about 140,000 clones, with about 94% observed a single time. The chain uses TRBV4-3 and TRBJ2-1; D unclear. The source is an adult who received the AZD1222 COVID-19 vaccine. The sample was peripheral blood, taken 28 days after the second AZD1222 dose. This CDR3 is CASSQTPLETNEQFF. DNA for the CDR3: TGCGCCAGCAGCCAGACCCCCCTTGAAACCAATGAGCAGTTCTTC.